This T cell receptor beta chain was sequenced during a study of T-cell reconstitution after alpha-beta-depleted transplantation in children. Findings and limits, study-wide: Hyperexpanded clones declined; after one year, newly produced T cells mostly supplied diversity.

The CDR3 contains 14 residues. V dropped 1 base and J dropped 6; count of bases not matched to a gene: 2. Germline V gives CDR1 SNHLY, CDR2 FYNNEI. A few counts support this clonotype. The antigen remains unidentified. The TCRbeta library was prepared with unique molecular identifiers. TCRdb re-analysed the PCR reads in MiXCR, keeping a single row per CDR3 protein. The sample has 75,000 to 90,000 distinct CDR3 sequences, 13% to 15% seen once; the top ten hold around 26%. The rearrangement joins TRBV2 to TRBJ2-2; 7 bases are shared with TRBD1. The sequenced sample was PBMCs, mostly from graft donor cells, obtained 180 days after TCRalphabeta/CD19-depleted stem cell transplant. The receptor was derived from a male patient between 2 and 15 years old who had a stem cell transplant for acute lymphoblastic leukemia, so the T cells may come from the graft donor. CDR3 nucleotide sequence: TGTGCCAGCAGTGAAGACAGGGGTGCCGGGGAGCTGTTTTTT. Its protein is CASSEDRGAGELFF.